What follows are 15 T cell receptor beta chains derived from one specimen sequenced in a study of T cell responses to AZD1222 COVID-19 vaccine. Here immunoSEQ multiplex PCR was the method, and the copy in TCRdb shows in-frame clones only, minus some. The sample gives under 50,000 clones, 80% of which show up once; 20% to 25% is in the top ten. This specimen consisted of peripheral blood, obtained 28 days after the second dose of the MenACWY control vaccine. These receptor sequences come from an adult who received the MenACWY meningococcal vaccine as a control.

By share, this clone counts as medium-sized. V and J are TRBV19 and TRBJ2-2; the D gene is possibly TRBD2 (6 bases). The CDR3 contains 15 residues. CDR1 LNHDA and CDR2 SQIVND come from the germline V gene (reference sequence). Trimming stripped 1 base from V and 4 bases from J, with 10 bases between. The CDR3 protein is CASSIGRTTTGELFF. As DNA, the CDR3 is TGTGCCAGTAGTATAGGAAGGACTACCACCGGGGAGCTGTTTTTT. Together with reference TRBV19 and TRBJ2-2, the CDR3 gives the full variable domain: DGGITQSPKYLFRKEGQNVTLSCEQNLNHDAMYWYRQDPGQGLRLIYYSQIVNDFQKGDIAEGYSVSREKKESFPLTVTSAQKNPTAFYLCASSIGRTTTGELFFGEGSRLTVL.

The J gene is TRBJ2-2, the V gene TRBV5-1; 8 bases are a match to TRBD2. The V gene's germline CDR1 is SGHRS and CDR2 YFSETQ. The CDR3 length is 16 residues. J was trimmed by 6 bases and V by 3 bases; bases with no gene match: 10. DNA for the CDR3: TGCGCCAGCAGCTCCCTGGGTAGCGGGATGGCCGGGGAGCTGTTTTTT. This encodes CASSSLGSGMAGELFF.

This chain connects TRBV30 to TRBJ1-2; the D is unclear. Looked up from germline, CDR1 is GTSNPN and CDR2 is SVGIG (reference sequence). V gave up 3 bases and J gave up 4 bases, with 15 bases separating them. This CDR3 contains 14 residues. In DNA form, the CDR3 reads TGTGCCTGGAGGAGAGGGAGGACTGGCTATGGCTACACCTTC. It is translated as CAWRRGRTGYGYTF. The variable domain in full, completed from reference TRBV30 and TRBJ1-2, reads SQTIHQWPATLVQPVGSPLSLECTVEGTSNPNLYWYRQAAGRGLQLLFYSVGIGQISSEVPQNLSASRPQDRQFILSSKKLLLSDSGFYLCAWRRGRTGYGYTFGSGTRLTVV.

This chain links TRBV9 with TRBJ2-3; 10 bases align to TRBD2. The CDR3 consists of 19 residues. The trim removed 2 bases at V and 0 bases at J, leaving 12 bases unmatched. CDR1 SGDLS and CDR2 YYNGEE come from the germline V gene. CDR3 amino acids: CASSVSPGAGGSSTDTQYF. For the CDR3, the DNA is TGTGCCAGCAGCGTTTCCCCAGGAGCGGGAGGGTCTAGCACAGATACGCAGTATTTT. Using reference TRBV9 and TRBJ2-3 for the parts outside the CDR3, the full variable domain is DSGVTQTPKHLITATGQRVTLRCSPRSGDLSVYWYQQSLDQGLQFLIQYYNGEERAKGNILERFSAQQFPDLHSELNLSSLELGDSALYFCASSVSPGAGGSSTDTQYFGPGTRLTVL.

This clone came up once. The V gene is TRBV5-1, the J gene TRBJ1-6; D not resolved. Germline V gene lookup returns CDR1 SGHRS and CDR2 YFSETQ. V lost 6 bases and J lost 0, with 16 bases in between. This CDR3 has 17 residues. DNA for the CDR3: TGCGCCAGCACGGAAGGTCAACTAGGCTCCTATAATTCACCCCTCCACTTT. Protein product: CASTEGQLGSYNSPLHF.

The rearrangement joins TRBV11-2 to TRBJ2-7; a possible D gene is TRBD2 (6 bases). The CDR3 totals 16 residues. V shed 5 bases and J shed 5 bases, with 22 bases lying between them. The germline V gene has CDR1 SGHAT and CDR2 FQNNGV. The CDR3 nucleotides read TGTGCCAGCAGCCCCCCTTACCGGACTACCATCCACGAGCAGTACTTC. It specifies CASSPPYRTTIHEQYF.

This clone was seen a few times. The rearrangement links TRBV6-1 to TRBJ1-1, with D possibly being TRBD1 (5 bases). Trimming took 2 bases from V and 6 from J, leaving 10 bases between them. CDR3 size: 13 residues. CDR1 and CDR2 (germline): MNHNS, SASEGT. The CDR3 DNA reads TGTGCCAGCAGTGAAATTGGGGGGTCTGAAGCTTTCTTT. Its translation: CASSEIGGSEAFF.

The CDR3 is CASSQDGVGSRQSYEQYF. Written as DNA, the CDR3 is TGCGCCAGCAGCCAAGATGGAGTGGGGAGTCGGCAATCCTACGAGCAGTACTTC. V usage is TRBV4-1 and J usage is TRBJ2-7; tentatively, D is TRBD2 (5 bases). Germline CDR1 MGHRA, CDR2 YSYEKL. V was clipped by 0 bases and J by 1 base, with 19 bases between them. The CDR3 has 18 residues.

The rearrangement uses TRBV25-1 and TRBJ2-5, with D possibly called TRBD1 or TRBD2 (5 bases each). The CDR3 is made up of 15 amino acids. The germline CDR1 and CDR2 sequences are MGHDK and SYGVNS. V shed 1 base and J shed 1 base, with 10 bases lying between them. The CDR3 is CASSESGASQETQYF. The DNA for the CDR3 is TGTGCCAGCAGTGAATCCGGGGCGTCCCAAGAGACCCAGTACTTC.

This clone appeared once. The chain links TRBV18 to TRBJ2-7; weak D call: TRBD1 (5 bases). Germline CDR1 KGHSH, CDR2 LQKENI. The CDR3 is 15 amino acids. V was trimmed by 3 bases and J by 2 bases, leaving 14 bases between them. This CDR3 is CASSPRDRPTYEQYF. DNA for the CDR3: TGTGCCAGCTCACCCAGGGATAGACCTACCTACGAGCAGTACTTC.

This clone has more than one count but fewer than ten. Here the CDR3 DNA reads TGTGCCAGCAGTTTATGGGGCCGAGGGGGCGCGGGTCAGCCCCAGCATTTT. This gives the protein CASSLWGRGGAGQPQHF. This sequence joins TRBV28 and TRBJ1-5; 7 bases are shared with TRBD1. CDR1 is MDHEN, CDR2 SYDVKM, per germline. V gave up 0 bases and J gave up 6 bases; unmatched junction bases: 11. CDR3 length equals 17 residues.

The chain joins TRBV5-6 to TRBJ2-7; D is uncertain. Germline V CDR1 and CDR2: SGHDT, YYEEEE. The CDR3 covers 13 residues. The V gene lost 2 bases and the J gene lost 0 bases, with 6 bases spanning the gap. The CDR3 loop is CASSFSGSYEQYF. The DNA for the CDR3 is TGTGCCAGCAGCTTCTCAGGCTCCTACGAGCAGTACTTC.

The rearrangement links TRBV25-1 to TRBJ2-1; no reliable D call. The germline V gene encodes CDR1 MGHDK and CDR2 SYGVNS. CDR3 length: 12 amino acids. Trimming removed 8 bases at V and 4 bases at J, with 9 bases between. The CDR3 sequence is CASQRAYNEQFF. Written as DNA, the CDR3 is TGTGCCAGCCAAAGAGCGTACAATGAGCAGTTCTTC.

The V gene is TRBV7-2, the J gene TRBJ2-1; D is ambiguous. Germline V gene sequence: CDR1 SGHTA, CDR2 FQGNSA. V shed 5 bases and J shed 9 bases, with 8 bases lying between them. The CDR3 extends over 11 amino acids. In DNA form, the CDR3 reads TGTGCCAGCAGCCTCCCGGGTGAGCAGTTCTTC. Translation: CASSLPGEQFF.

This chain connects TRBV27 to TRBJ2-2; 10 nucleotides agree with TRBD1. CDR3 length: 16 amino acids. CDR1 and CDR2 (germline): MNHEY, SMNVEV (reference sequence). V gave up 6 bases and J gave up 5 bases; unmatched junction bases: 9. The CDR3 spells CASRWGDRGLTGELFF. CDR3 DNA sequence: TGTGCCAGCAGATGGGGGGACAGGGGATTAACCGGGGAGCTGTTTTTT.